Listed below are T cell receptor beta chains from one sample, sequenced in a study of early T cells in non-severe SARS-CoV-2 infection. TCRdb reanalysed the 5' RACE reads using MiXCR and keeps one entry per CDR3 protein. The data hold tens of thousands of distinct CDR3 sequences, with about 15% observed a single time. Specimen: whole blood, collected at baseline. The receptor set was obtained from an adult who was a healthcare worker with PCR-confirmed SARS-CoV-2 infection or an uninfected control (not recorded which). Each CDR3 is given with its conserved first and last residue. A D gene is named only where the DNA matches it firmly. A clone size is listed for some rows: how often the clone was seen (once, few, many), or a class if it is expanded.

clone_size	d_call	v_call	j_call	cdr3_nt	cdr3_aa
few	NA	TRBV4-2	TRBJ1-2	TGTGCCAGCAGCCAAGATCGGGGAGCCCTTTATGGCTACACCTTC	CASSQDRGALYGYTF
NA	NA	TRBV4-1	TRBJ2-5	TGCGCCAGCAGCCGGACCGGTTTGGAGACCCAGTACTTC	CASSRTGLETQYF
NA	TRBD1	TRBV10-2	TRBJ2-2	TGCGCCAGCAGGTCACAACCGGGACAGCAAACACCGGGCACCGGGGAGCTGTTTTTT	CASRSQPGQQTPGTGELFF
NA	TRBD2	TRBV4-1	TRBJ2-1	TGCGCCAGCAGCCAAGTGGGACTAGCGGGAGATGAGCAGTTCTTC	CASSQVGLAGDEQFF
many	NA	TRBV7-8	TRBJ2-2	TGTGCCAGCAGCTTAGTGGGGCAGGCGATAACCGGGGAGCTGTTTTTT	CASSLVGQAITGELFF
many	NA	TRBV28	TRBJ2-5	TGTGCCAGCAGTTTCCTTGTGTTGGAGACCCAGTACTTC	CASSFLVLETQYF
few	NA	TRBV3-1	TRBJ1-1	TGTGCCAGCAGCCCGGGACACCCGAACACTGAAGCTTTCTTT	CASSPGHPNTEAFF
few	NA	TRBV12-3/TRBV12-4	TRBJ1-6	TGTGCCAGCAGCCTCGGGACGAGTTCTAATTCACCCCTCCACTTT	CASSLGTSSNSPLHF
NA	TRBD1	TRBV20-1	TRBJ2-7	TGCAGTGCCCCGCTAGGACAGGCCTACGAGCAGTACTTC	CSAPLGQAYEQYF
NA	TRBD2	TRBV12-3/TRBV12-4	TRBJ2-1	TGTGCCAGCAGCTCCCCCCCCGGGACTAGTATACTTGAGCAGTTCTTC	CASSSPPGTSILEQFF
few	TRBD2	TRBV5-5	TRBJ2-7	TGTGCCAGCAGTTCAGGACTAGCGGGCAGTTACGAGCAGTACTTC	CASSSGLAGSYEQYF
NA	NA	TRBV19	TRBJ2-7	TGTGCCAGTAGTTCAACAGGGTTTAGCTCCTACGAGCAGTACTTC	CASSSTGFSSYEQYF
few	NA	TRBV7-2	TRBJ2-1	TGTGCCAGCAGCGTTAGGGGGGGCGGACATTATGAGCAGTTCTTC	CASSVRGGGHYEQFF
NA	TRBD1	TRBV18	TRBJ2-7	TGTGCCAGCTCGCGCGGACAGGGCCTCTCCTACGAGCAGTACTTC	CASSRGQGLSYEQYF
few	TRBD1	TRBV5-1	TRBJ1-2	TGCGCCAGCAGCTTGGGGCTCCGACAGGGATTCTATGGCTACACCTTC	CASSLGLRQGFYGYTF
many	NA	TRBV10-2	TRBJ2-6	TGCGCCAGCAGTGAGTCGAAGGGTCTCTCTGGGGCCAACGTCCTGACTTTC	CASSESKGLSGANVLTF
NA	TRBD1	TRBV11-2	TRBJ2-1	TGTGCCAGCAGCTTATTATACCAGGGGGCAAATGAGCAGTTCTTC	CASSLLYQGANEQFF
NA	NA	TRBV18	TRBJ1-5	TGTGCCAGCTCACCGGGGAGGAATCAGCCCCAGCATTTT	CASSPGRNQPQHF
NA	NA	TRBV6-5	TRBJ2-7	TGTGCCAGCATGGATGGGGGGCGCGGCTACGAGCAGTACTTC	CASMDGGRGYEQYF
few	NA	TRBV7-9	TRBJ2-5	TGTGCCAGCAGCTCAAGACAAGAGACCCAGTACTTC	CASSSRQETQYF
few	NA	TRBV19	TRBJ2-3	TGTGCCAGTAGTCCGCCCTCCAGGGTAGAGGCAGATACGCAGTATTTT	CASSPPSRVEADTQYF
many	NA	TRBV19	TRBJ2-1	TGTGCCAGTAGTACTCCGGACGGAGGATACAATGAGCAGTTCTTC	CASSTPDGGYNEQFF
NA	TRBD1	TRBV4-1	TRBJ2-4	TGCGCCAGCAGCCAGGCCGCAGGGGGCGCATACATTCAGTACTTC	CASSQAAGGAYIQYF
few	NA	TRBV6-1	TRBJ2-2	TGTGCCAGCAGAGGCGGATACACCGGGGAGCTGTTTTTT	CASRGGYTGELFF
many	NA	TRBV20-1	TRBJ2-1	TGCAGTGCTAGGCTGGGGTGGAATGAGCAGTTCTTC	CSARLGWNEQFF
many	NA	TRBV10-3	TRBJ2-1	TGTGCCATCAGTGAGCCGTTACAGTGGCAGGGATTGAACAATGAGCAGTTCTTC	CAISEPLQWQGLNNEQFF
few	TRBD2	TRBV6-1	TRBJ2-3	TGTGCCAGCAGGGAAAGCGGGAGTACAGATACGCAGTATTTT	CASRESGSTDTQYF
NA	NA	TRBV11-2	TRBJ1-1	TGTGCCAGCAGCCCCGAAGGCGCCGACACTGAAGCTTTCTTT	CASSPEGADTEAFF
NA	TRBD2	TRBV4-2	TRBJ2-1	TGTGCCAGCAGCCAAGACTACAGCGGGAGTGGGTACAATGAGCAGTTCTTC	CASSQDYSGSGYNEQFF
NA	NA	TRBV19	TRBJ2-2	TGTGCCAGTAGTATGATACGGAACACCGGGGAGCTGTTTTTT	CASSMIRNTGELFF
NA	NA	TRBV4-1	TRBJ2-6	TGCGCCAGCAGCCAAGCGTCTACGTCTTCTGGGGCCAACGTCCTGACTTTC	CASSQASTSSGANVLTF
NA	TRBD2	TRBV20-1	TRBJ2-3	TGCAGTGCTAGAGGTGGACTAGCGGGGGCTGGTGGTACGCAGTATTTT	CSARGGLAGAGGTQYF
NA	NA	TRBV20-1	TRBJ2-7	TGCAGTGCCAGAGTTGGGCGCCGCTACGAGCAGTACTTC	CSARVGRRYEQYF
many	NA	TRBV19	TRBJ1-4	TGTGCCAGTAGTCGGATGTACGGAGCTAATGAAAAACTGTTTTTT	CASSRMYGANEKLFF
many	TRBD1	TRBV2	TRBJ1-2	TGTGCCAGCAGTGAAATTGGACAGGGGGGCTATGGCTACACCTTC	CASSEIGQGGYGYTF
NA	NA	TRBV7-3	TRBJ1-1	TGTGCCAGCAGCTTAGGACTGAGTACTGAAGCTTTCTTT	CASSLGLSTEAFF
many	NA	TRBV28	TRBJ1-2	TGTGCCAGCAAGGTCGGGCAGTACTATGGCTACACCTTC	CASKVGQYYGYTF
few	NA	TRBV5-1	TRBJ2-2	TGCGCCAGCAGCTTGGACATCCCAGCCCTGACCGGGGAGCTGTTTTTT	CASSLDIPALTGELFF
NA	TRBD2	TRBV6-5	TRBJ2-4	TGTGCCACCCGGGGGGAGAACATTCAGTACTTC	CATRGENIQYF
NA	TRBD2	TRBV10-3	TRBJ2-7	TGTGCCACCTCCGGGACTAGCGGGGGTTACGAGCAGTACTTC	CATSGTSGGYEQYF
NA	NA	TRBV18	TRBJ1-2	TGTGCCAGCTCACCACGGTGGCTGAACTATGGCTACACCTTC	CASSPRWLNYGYTF
few	NA	TRBV19	TRBJ1-1	TGTGCCAGTACCGGGTGGCAGGGCACTGAAGCTTTCTTT	CASTGWQGTEAFF
NA	NA	TRBV20-1	TRBJ2-7	TGCAGTGCTCCAAAAGTAACCGGGACGGGAGAGCAGTACTTC	CSAPKVTGTGEQYF
many	TRBD2	TRBV20-1	TRBJ2-1	TGCAGTGCTTTAGGGACCCTAGCGGAATCCTACAATGAGCAGTTCTTC	CSALGTLAESYNEQFF
many	NA	TRBV29-1	TRBJ1-5	TGCAGCGGGCCCCCGGCCGCGTATAGCAATCAGCCCCAGCATTTT	CSGPPAAYSNQPQHF
few	NA	TRBV7-9	TRBJ2-2	TGTGCCAGCACTCCCCCCGGGACGAACACCGGGGAGCTGTTTTTT	CASTPPGTNTGELFF
many	TRBD1	TRBV11-2	TRBJ2-7	TGTGCCAGCAGCTCGGGGAACAGGGGAGTGCGCGAGCAGTACTTC	CASSSGNRGVREQYF
few	NA	TRBV2	TRBJ2-7	TGTGCCAGCAGCATGGAAGGCTACGAGCAGTACTTC	CASSMEGYEQYF
many	TRBD2	TRBV6-5	TRBJ2-7	TGTGCCAGCAGGACTAGCCCGACTTCCTACGAGCAGTACTTC	CASRTSPTSYEQYF
few	NA	TRBV4-1	TRBJ2-7	TGCGCCAGCAGCCAGAACTCCTGGGATAGCGGATCCTACGAGCAGTACTTC	CASSQNSWDSGSYEQYF
many	NA	TRBV20-1	TRBJ2-3	TGCAGTGCTAGATTCTCATCTGGCACAGATACGCAGTATTTT	CSARFSSGTDTQYF
many	TRBD2	TRBV4-2	TRBJ2-3	TGTGCCAGCAGCCAAGATCTAGCGGGAGGGCTAAATACGCAGTATTTT	CASSQDLAGGLNTQYF
few	TRBD1	TRBV6-1	TRBJ2-1	TGTGCCAGCAGTGTCCGCGGGACAGGGTACTACAATGAGCAGTTCTTC	CASSVRGTGYYNEQFF